One sample yielded the 6 T cell receptor beta chains listed below, sequenced in a study of cytomegalovirus exposure and HLA in healthy donors. The PCR made use of 60 Vbeta and 13 Jbeta primers. Sequencing was performed with immunoSEQ multiplex PCR; in TCRdb, only in-frame clones are kept and a portion is missing. Of about 200,000 clones listed, 86% were seen once; the top ten hold roughly 0.32%. The sample was PBMCs. The receptors shown here come from a woman between 25 and 40 years old in good health and CMV-seronegative.

This clone was counted between two and nine times. The chain has TRBV14 and TRBJ2-1; TRBD2 is a possible D gene (6 bases). The length of the CDR3 is 15 residues. Germline V gene data show CDR1 as SGHDN and CDR2 as FVKESK. Trimming removed 0 bases at V and 8 bases at J, with 14 bases between. The CDR3 nucleotides are TGTGCCAGCAGCCAAGATGAGGGATGGGGGGATGAGCAGTTCTTC. It encodes CASSQDEGWGDEQFF.

The rearrangement uses TRBV18 and TRBJ1-3; D might be TRBD1 (5 bases). The length of the CDR3 is 16 residues. Trimming removed 7 bases from V and 4 bases from J, with 20 bases in between. The germline V gene encodes CDR1 KGHSH and CDR2 LQKENI. CDR3 sequence: CASLPEFGGFGNTIYF. The CDR3 DNA reads as TGTGCCAGCTTACCCGAGTTCGGGGGATTCGGAAACACCATATATTTT. Looking up the rest from reference TRBV18 and TRBJ1-3 gives the full variable domain: NAGVMQNPRHLVRRRGQEARLRCSPMKGHSHVYWYRQLPEEGLKFMVYLQKENIIDESGMPKERFSAEFPKEGPSILRIQQVVRGDSAAYFCASLPEFGGFGNTIYFGEGSWLTVV.

This clone appeared a few times. The chain's CDR3 is CASSGRDRGLIETQYF. CDR3 nucleotides: TGTGCCAGCTCAGGCCGGGACAGGGGGCTTATCGAGACCCAGTACTTC. The V and J genes are TRBV18 and TRBJ2-5; 12 nucleotides line up with TRBD1. V lost 5 bases, J lost 5 bases, and 9 bases stayed unmatched. This CDR3 spans 16 amino acids. Germline V gives CDR1 KGHSH, CDR2 LQKENI.

The genes are TRBV7-8 and TRBJ2-1, with 8 bases aligning to TRBD1. In germline, CDR1 is SGHVS, CDR2 FQNEAQ. V dropped 5 bases and J dropped 8; count of bases not matched to a gene: 14. The CDR3 contains 16 residues. In DNA, the CDR3 is TGTGCCAGCAGCAAAGGGAGTGGCAGGGGGCTTTATGAGCAGTTCTTC. Amino acids: CASSKGSGRGLYEQFF. The whole variable domain, filled in from reference TRBV7-8 and TRBJ2-1, reads GAGVSQSPRYKVAKRGQDVALRCDPISGHVSLFWYQQALGQGPEFLTYFQNEAQLDKSGLPSDRFFAERPEGSVSTLKIQRTQQEDSAVYLCASSKGSGRGLYEQFFGPGTRLTVL.

This clone was detected only a few times. The chain links TRBV7-9 to TRBJ2-1; 7 bases are shared with TRBD2. The CDR3 extends over 15 amino acids. Germline-derived CDR1 and CDR2 are SEHNR and FQNEAQ (reference sequence). V trimming: 3 bases; J trimming: 2 bases; junction bases outside the gene matches: 4. CDR3 region: CASSFSGSPYNEQFF. DNA of the CDR3: TGTGCCAGCAGCTTTAGCGGGTCCCCCTACAATGAGCAGTTCTTC.

The V gene is TRBV28, the J gene TRBJ2-1; TRBD1 aligns across 7 bases. The V and J ends lost 6 bases and 8 bases, in that order; junction bases with no gene match: 10. Germline CDR1 reads MDHEN; CDR2 reads SYDVKM. The length of the CDR3 is 14 residues. CDR3 residues: CASRGQRDGHEQFF. CDR3 nucleotides: TGTGCCAGCAGGGGACAGCGAGACGGCCATGAGCAGTTCTTC.